Listed below are T cell receptor beta chains from one sample, sequenced in a study of T cell changes during pregnancy in multiple sclerosis. Clones were sequenced by immunoSEQ multiplex PCR, and TCRdb holds only the in-frame ones, with some missing. This sample has 100,000 or so clones, with roughly 94% found just once. Here the sequenced sample was peripheral blood, taken after pregnancy. These receptors originate from a female donor in good health, enrolled as a control in a pregnancy study. Each CDR3 is given with its conserved first and last residue. The D gene is left open where the match is weak. The listing skips clone size in some rows; elsewhere it reads once, few, many or a size class.

v_gene	j_gene	abundance	d_gene	CDR3aa	CDR3nt
TRBV7-9	TRBJ2-1	once	-	CASSSGKSSYNEQFF	TGTGCCAGCAGCTCAGGGAAGAGCTCCTACAATGAGCAGTTCTTC
TRBV5-1	TRBJ2-7	-	TRBD2	CASTRVTSGHYEQYF	TGCGCCAGCACGCGCGTGACTAGCGGCCACTACGAGCAGTACTTC
TRBV7-2	TRBJ2-7	once	-	CASSPRQSSEQYF	TGTGCCAGCAGCCCCCGACAGTCCTCCGAGCAGTACTTC
TRBV12-5	TRBJ2-3	-	TRBD2	CASGLAGSRSTQYF	TGTGCTAGTGGACTAGCGGGGTCCAGGAGTACGCAGTATTTT
TRBV19	TRBJ2-2	once	-	CASSNQGTTGELFF	TGTGCCAGTAGTAATCAGGGGACCACCGGGGAGCTGTTTTTT
TRBV6-1	TRBJ2-7	-	TRBD1	CASSGTGGGYEQYF	TGTGCCAGCAGCGGGACAGGGGGCGGTTACGAGCAGTACTTC
TRBV5-1	TRBJ2-3	-	-	CASSPGQGIGTDTQYF	TGCGCCAGCAGCCCAGGCCAGGGAATAGGCACAGATACGCAGTATTTT
TRBV6-1	TRBJ1-5	-	-	CASSESSQGLRGNQPQHF	TGTGCCAGCAGTGAATCTTCCCAGGGGTTAAGGGGCAATCAGCCCCAGCATTTT
TRBV5-1	TRBJ2-7	-	TRBD2	CASDPSGMGAEQYF	TGCGCCAGCGACCCTAGCGGGATGGGGGCCGAGCAGTACTTC
TRBV5-1	TRBJ1-4	-	-	CASSSSGTSNEKLFF	TGCGCCAGCAGCTCCTCCGGGACTTCAAATGAAAAACTGTTTTTT
TRBV5-1	TRBJ2-2	-	TRBD2	CASKRLAGEKTGELFF	TGCGCCAGCAAGAGACTAGCGGGAGAGAAGACCGGGGAGCTGTTTTTT
TRBV4-1	TRBJ2-7	-	TRBD2	CASSLGGGRALSYEQYF	TGCGCCAGCAGCCTCGGAGGCGGGAGGGCCCTCTCCTACGAGCAGTACTTC
TRBV6-1	TRBJ2-7	-	TRBD1	CASSEGRTGHEQYF	TGTGCCAGCAGTGAAGGGAGGACAGGACACGAGCAGTACTTC
TRBV4-2	TRBJ2-6	few	-	CASSQQDTSGANVLTF	TGTGCCAGCAGCCAACAGGATACCTCTGGGGCCAACGTCCTGACTTTC
TRBV2	TRBJ2-5	-	-	CASKGQAYQETQYF	TGTGCCAGCAAGGGGCAGGCCTACCAAGAGACCCAGTACTTC
TRBV2	TRBJ1-5	-	-	CATSPGGGVGNQPQHF	TGTGCCACTTCCCCGGGAGGTGGAGTAGGTAATCAGCCCCAGCATTTT
TRBV28	TRBJ2-3	-	TRBD1	CASSLAGTGGTDTQYF	TGTGCCAGCAGTCTAGCCGGGACAGGGGGCACAGATACGCAGTATTTT
TRBV10-3	TRBJ2-7	-	-	CATAGTSYEQYF	TGTGCCACGGCCGGGACTTCTTACGAGCAGTACTTC
TRBV5-6	TRBJ1-5	once	TRBD1	CASSLGTGNNQPQHF	TGTGCCAGCAGCTTGGGGACAGGGAACAATCAGCCCCAGCATTTT
TRBV10-2	TRBJ2-5	-	TRBD2	CASSPGGRGETQYF	TGCGCCAGCAGTCCCGGCGGGAGAGGAGAGACCCAGTACTTC
TRBV7-2	TRBJ2-2	-	-	CASSLVSSVTGELFF	TGTGCCAGCAGCTTAGTTTCCAGTGTGACCGGGGAGCTGTTTTTT
TRBV5-6	TRBJ2-2	-	-	CASSFGTGELFF	TGTGCCAGCAGCTTCGGGACCGGGGAGCTGTTTTTT
TRBV2	TRBJ2-1	-	TRBD2	CASSDAGVGVSEQFF	TGTGCCAGCAGTGATGCGGGAGTAGGGGTGAGTGAGCAGTTCTTC
TRBV29-1	TRBJ1-1	-	-	CSVTVRDYTEAFF	TGCAGCGTGACGGTTCGGGATTACACTGAAGCTTTCTTT
TRBV2	TRBJ1-1	-	-	CASSERGGKRAFF	TGTGCCAGCAGTGAGCGGGGTGGCAAACGGGCTTTCTTT
TRBV21-1	TRBJ1-2	-	-	CASSLGQVRLNYGYTF	TGTGCCAGCAGCTTGGGACAGGTCAGACTTAACTATGGCTACACCTTC
TRBV5-1	TRBJ1-1	-	-	CASSLGTAVMNTEAFF	TGCGCCAGCAGCTTGGGAACTGCTGTCATGAACACTGAAGCTTTCTTT
TRBV6-1	TRBJ1-4	few	-	CASSRNRVWDEKLFF	TGTGCCAGCAGTAGGAACAGGGTCTGGGATGAAAAACTGTTTTTT